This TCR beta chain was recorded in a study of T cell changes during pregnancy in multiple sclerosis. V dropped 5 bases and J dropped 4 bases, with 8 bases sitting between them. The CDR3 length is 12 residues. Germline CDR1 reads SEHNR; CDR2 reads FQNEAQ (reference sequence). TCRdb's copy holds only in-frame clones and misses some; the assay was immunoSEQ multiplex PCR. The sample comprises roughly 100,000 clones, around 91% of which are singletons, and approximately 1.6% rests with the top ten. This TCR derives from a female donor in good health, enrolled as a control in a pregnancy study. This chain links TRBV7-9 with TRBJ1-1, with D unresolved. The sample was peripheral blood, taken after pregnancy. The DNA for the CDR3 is TGTGCCAGCAGCCCGAGTGGCACTGAAGCTTTCTTT. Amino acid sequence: CASSPSGTEAFF.